These 6 T cell receptor beta chains were sequenced from one sample in a study of yellow fever vaccine responses in identical twins. TCRdb re-analysed the RT-PCR reads in MiXCR, keeping a single row per CDR3 protein. The sample comprises approximately 2,500 distinct CDR3 sequences, about 84% of which are singletons, and 2.8% rests with the top ten. The sequencing here drew on T cells from blood (PBMCs), unsorted or a sorted subset (not recorded which), taken before or after yellow fever vaccination (not recorded which). The receptors come from a woman under 30 who received the yellow fever vaccine.

This clonotype showed up just a few times. V is TRBV29-1 and J is TRBJ2-1; a possible D gene is TRBD2 (5 bases). Germline CDR1 SQVTM, CDR2 ANQGSEA. V was trimmed by 4 bases and J by 0 bases, leaving 13 bases between them. The CDR3 extends over 15 amino acids. CDR3 residues: CSVVSSGSSYNEQFF. The DNA of the CDR3 is TGCAGCGTTGTAAGCAGTGGGAGCTCCTACAATGAGCAGTTCTTC.

The rearrangement joins TRBV2 to TRBJ2-1; TRBD2 aligns across 11 bases. The CDR3 has 16 amino acids. V shed 4 bases and J 7 bases; nucleotides not matched to a gene: 9. Germline values: CDR1 SNHLY, CDR2 FYNNEI. The CDR3 loop is CASSVNLAGGGNEQFF. DNA for the CDR3: TGTGCCAGCAGTGTGAATCTAGCGGGAGGTGGAAATGAGCAGTTCTTC.

The V and J genes are TRBV28 and TRBJ2-5; 11 bases fit TRBD2. CDR1 is MDHEN and CDR2 is SYDVKM in the germline V gene. CDR3 size: 15 residues. V lost 6 bases and J lost 4; bases outside the gene matches: 7. CDR3 sequence: CASSRLAGGSETQYF. The CDR3 DNA is TGTGCCAGCAGCCGGCTAGCGGGAGGATCAGAGACCCAGTACTTC.

V is TRBV7-3 and J is TRBJ2-1; 7 positions match TRBD2. Germline trimming cut 1 base from V and 8 bases from J; bases unmatched to any gene: 8. The CDR3 contains 15 residues. Germline lookup yields CDR1 SGHTA and CDR2 FQGTGA. CDR3 sequence (DNA): TGTGCCAGCAGCTTAATTGGCGGGAGTAGAGATGAGCAGTTCTTC. This encodes CASSLIGGSRDEQFF.

The gene calls are TRBV29-1 and TRBJ2-5, with D maybe TRBD1 (5 bases). Germline CDR1 SQVTM, CDR2 ANQGSEA. The CDR3 loop spans 12 amino acids. V gave up 6 bases and J gave up 1 base, with 9 bases separating them. CDR3 protein: CSVGAPQETQYF. The CDR3 nucleotides read TGCAGCGTAGGGGCACCCCAAGAGACCCAGTACTTC.

This rearrangement joins TRBV2 to TRBJ2-7, with 8 positions matching TRBD2. The CDR3 loop spans 13 amino acids. V was clipped by 5 bases and J by 2 bases; unmatched bases: 2. The germline V gene has CDR1 SNHLY and CDR2 FYNNEI. CDR3 nucleotide sequence: TGTGCCAGCAGTAGGACTAGCCCCTACGAGCAGTACGTC. Translated: CASSRTSPYEQYV.